This T cell receptor beta chain was retrieved from a study of cytomegalovirus exposure and HLA in healthy donors. Germline loops: CDR1 SGHAT, CDR2 FQDESV (reference sequence). V lost 5 bases to trimming and J lost 4 bases, with 17 bases between them. The CDR3 extends over 15 amino acids. Assay: immunoSEQ multiplex PCR; the TCRdb copy retains only in-frame clones and omits some. The table lists 100,000 to 150,000 clones, roughly 90% of them singletons. The receptor comes from a young woman in good health and CMV-seronegative. The rearrangement links TRBV11-1 to TRBJ1-2; no definite D call. The sample consisted of PBMCs. CDR3 sequence reads: CASSLTREGSYGYTF. For the CDR3, the DNA is TGTGCCAGCAGCCTAACGAGGGAAGGGAGCTATGGCTACACCTTC.